These 23 T cell receptor beta chains share one sample of origin, sequenced in a study of Graves' ophthalmopathy and Graves' hyperthyroidism. The authors amplified TCR beta CDR3 regions from RNA transcripts. The library came from an HTBI-primed first-round RT-PCR and a second-round multiplex PCR. One entry per CDR3 protein, called by TCRdb with MiXCR from the multiplex PCR reads. The sample has under 800,000 distinct CDR3 sequences; 22% are singletons. The sample taken for sequencing was peripheral blood. The receptors were sampled from a woman aged 18-30 years with stable Graves' hyperthyroidism. Some clones in this sample may be carry-over from other donors' samples.

This clonotype was observed at least ten times. The chain links TRBV7-2 to TRBJ2-5; D assignment may be TRBD1 or TRBD2 (5 bases each). The CDR3 consists of 16 residues. CDR1 and CDR2 (germline): SGHTA, FQGNSA. Trimming took off 1 base at V and 2 bases at J, with 14 bases between the two ends. CDR3 DNA sequence: TGTGCCAGCAGCTTAGTGGGACGGCAGGGACAAGAGACCCAGTACTTC. Protein: CASSLVGRQGQETQYF.

This clonotype came up many times. The CDR3 nucleotides read TGTGCCAGCAGTTTCAGGGCATTAACCGACGGCTACACCTTC. Amino acids: CASSFRALTDGYTF. The rearrangement links TRBV12-3 or TRBV12-4 to TRBJ1-2, with a weak D call TRBD1 (5 bases). V was trimmed by 3 bases and J by 8 bases, leaving 16 bases between them. The CDR3 runs 14 residues.

The chain couples TRBV12-3 or TRBV12-4 to TRBJ1-1; 7 bases are shared with TRBD1. There are 12 residues in the CDR3. V lost 5 bases, J lost 8 bases, and 5 bases stayed unmatched. The CDR3 DNA reads as TGTGCCAGCAGTAGACAGGGTTGGGAAGCTTTCTTT. This gives the protein CASSRQGWEAFF.

There are many counts of this clonotype. The chain joins TRBV6-1 to TRBJ1-1, with D hard to call. This CDR3 region has 13 residues. Trimming pared 8 bases from V and 4 bases from J, leaving 14 bases between. CDR1 MNHNS and CDR2 SASEGT come from the germline V gene. CDR3 region: CASQGRWATEAFF. DNA for the CDR3: TGTGCCAGCCAAGGGAGATGGGCCACTGAAGCTTTCTTT.

This clonotype came up many times. This sequence joins TRBV15 and TRBJ1-1; 7 bases are a match to TRBD1. This CDR3 is built from 16 residues. The V and J ends lost 5 bases and 6 bases, in that order; junction bases with no gene match: 15. CDR1 and CDR2 from the germline V gene are LNHNV and YYDKDF (reference sequence). CDR3 sequence reads: CATSGPTGSQAAEAFF. CDR3 coding DNA: TGTGCCACCAGCGGACCGACAGGGAGTCAGGCTGCTGAAGCTTTCTTT.

This clonotype was observed at least ten times. J is TRBJ1-3 and V is TRBV28, with 9 bases matching TRBD1. Losses at the gene ends were 1 base for V and 2 bases for J; bases not matched to a gene: 3. The CDR3 has 16 amino acids. Germline V CDR1 and CDR2: MDHEN, SYDVKM. The DNA of the CDR3 is TGTGCCAGCAGTTTATACAGGGGGCTAGCTGGAAACACCATATATTTT. Amino acids: CASSLYRGLAGNTIYF.

This clonotype was counted at least ten times. The J gene is TRBJ1-1, the V gene TRBV7-6; D gene unclear. The germline CDR1 and CDR2 sequences are SGHVS and FNYEAQ. The CDR3 is 14 residues long. Between the trimmed V and J ends, which lost 3 bases and 1 base, there was a span of 9 bases. The CDR3 bases are TGTGCCAGCAGCTTTCCGCTCGGGAACACTGAAGCTTTCTTT. It yields the protein CASSFPLGNTEAFF.

The chain employs TRBV6-5 and TRBJ1-2; 9 bases are shared with TRBD1. CDR1 and CDR2 (germline): MNHEY, SVGAGI. V shed 4 bases, J shed 3 bases, and the junction held 12 bases outside the gene matches. CDR3 length: 17 residues. The CDR3 sequence: CASSSTSGQGRDYGYTF. CDR3 nucleotides: TGTGCCAGCAGTTCTACCTCGGGACAGGGAAGAGACTATGGCTACACCTTC.

This clonotype has at least ten counts. The chain recombines TRBV6-1 with TRBJ2-5; 9 bases are a match to TRBD2. Germline CDR1 MNHNS, CDR2 SASEGT. The V and J ends lost 5 bases and 1 base, in that order; junction bases with no gene match: 11. The CDR3 has 17 amino acids. The CDR3 nucleotides read TGTGCCAGCAGTCGCCTAGCGACTAGCGGATTCCAAGAGACCCAGTACTTC. This codes for CASSRLATSGFQETQYF.

This clonotype was recorded at least ten times. The gene calls are TRBV15 and TRBJ2-5; D may be TRBD1 or TRBD2 (5 bases each). The CDR3 runs 15 residues. Deletions cut 1 base from V and 1 base from J, with 10 bases between. Germline-derived CDR1 and CDR2 are LNHNV and YYDKDF (reference sequence). CDR3 region: CATSRASGTQETQYF. The CDR3 DNA follows: TGTGCCACCAGCAGAGCTTCCGGGACCCAAGAGACCCAGTACTTC. Drawing the rest from reference TRBV15 and TRBJ2-5, the complete variable domain is DAMVIQNPRYQVTQFGKPVTLSCSQTLNHNVMYWYQQKSSQAPKLLFHYYDKDFNNEADTPDNFQSRRPNTSFCFLDIRSPGLGDTAMYLCATSRASGTQETQYFGPGTRLLVL.

This clonotype was counted only a few times. V is TRBV10-2 and J is TRBJ2-7, with 7 bases matching TRBD2. This CDR3 has 15 residues. Losses at the gene ends were 8 bases for V and 3 bases for J; bases not matched to a gene: 13. Germline CDR1 is WSHSY and CDR2 is SAAADI. Written as DNA, the CDR3 is TGCGCCAGCGGCGAGCGGGGAGGATACCTCTACGAGCAGTACTTC. It translates to CASGERGGYLYEQYF.

The rearrangement uses TRBV5-1 and TRBJ2-7; 10 bases are a match to TRBD1. Germline V gene lookup returns CDR1 SGHRS and CDR2 YFSETQ. The junction had 12 bases not matched to a gene; V was cut back by 4 bases and J by 5 bases. This CDR3 has 16 amino acids. The CDR3: CASSTGSGQGSNEQYF. The DNA of the CDR3 is TGCGCCAGCAGCACAGGCTCGGGACAGGGGTCCAACGAGCAGTACTTC.

Concerning this clonotype: The junction departs from the called germline gene at one end, perhaps through a read error. The chain joins TRBV20-1 to TRBJ1-1; TRBD1 matches 7 bases. The CDR3 extends over 14 amino acids. Germline CDR1 DFQATT, CDR2 SNEGSKA (reference sequence). This chain's CDR3 is CSARPTTGNTEAFF. In DNA form, the CDR3 reads TGCAGTGCTAGACCGACGACAGGGAACACTGAGGCTTTCTTT.

This clonotype was detected many times. The J gene is TRBJ2-2, the V gene TRBV12-3 or TRBV12-4; D is unclear. Trimming cost V 3 bases and J 3 bases, with 11 bases left between them. The CDR3 runs to 15 residues. CDR3 coding DNA: TGTGCCAGCAGTTTTTCCAGGACGGACACCGGGGAGCTGTTTTTT. Residues: CASSFSRTDTGELFF.

The rearrangement links TRBV6-1 to TRBJ1-1; D possibly corresponds to TRBD1 (5 bases). The germline CDR1 and CDR2 sequences are MNHNS and SASEGT. The CDR3 is 14 amino acids. Between the trimmed V and J ends, which lost 0 bases and 12 bases, there was a span of 17 bases. The CDR3 DNA reads TGTGCCAGCAGTGAAGCGGGGACCCTACCGAGAACTTTCTTT. Translated, it gives CASSEAGTLPRTFF.

This clonotype showed up many times. The gene calls are TRBV30 and TRBJ1-5; TRBD1 agrees at 8 bases. Germline CDR1 GTSNPN, CDR2 SVGIG (reference sequence). This CDR3 is built from 15 residues. The V segment lost 4 bases and the J segment 4 bases; nucleotides outside the gene matches: 9. The CDR3 DNA reads TGTGCCTGGACCCCCGACAGGGGAAGGAATCAGCCCCAGCATTTT. This encodes CAWTPDRGRNQPQHF.

The chain employs TRBV29-1 and TRBJ2-6; D ambiguous. Looked up from germline, CDR1 is SQVTM and CDR2 is ANQGSEA. This CDR3 has 14 residues. V shed 4 bases and J shed 0 bases, with 7 bases lying between them. This chain's CDR3 is CSVATVSGANVLTF. CDR3 DNA sequence: TGCAGCGTTGCTACAGTCTCTGGGGCCAACGTCCTGACTTTC.

In the case of this clonotype: The conserved closing phenylalanine or tryptophan is absent in this CDR3, likely reflecting a read error. The rearrangement uses TRBV6-1 and TRBJ2-7; TRBD1 agrees at 7 bases. The CDR3 consists of 14 residues. Germline V gene sequence: CDR1 MNHNS, CDR2 SASEGT. With 6 bases clipped from V and 3 bases from J, the junction kept 8 bases outside the gene matches. The CDR3 nucleotides read TGTGCCAGCAGACAGGGACAGAGCCTCTACGAGCAGTACTCC. Its translation: CASRQGQSLYEQYS.

This clonotype was counted at least ten times. This rearrangement joins TRBV6-2 or TRBV6-3 to TRBJ2-7, with TRBD1 matching 7 bases. The CDR3 totals 17 residues. After removal of 1 base from V and 3 bases from J, the junction contained 12 bases not matched to a gene. CDR1 and CDR2 (germline): MNHEY, SVGEGT. DNA for the CDR3: TGTGCCAGCAGTTACTATCTCAGGACAGGCGGTATCTACGAGCAGTACTTC. It encodes CASSYYLRTGGIYEQYF.

V usage is TRBV6-1 and J usage is TRBJ2-5, with D perhaps being TRBD1 or TRBD2 (6 bases each). The CDR3 contains 12 residues. Germline V CDR1 and CDR2: MNHNS, SASEGT. The CDR3 loop is CGLGGPKETQYF. The CDR3, as DNA: TGTGGTCTAGGGGGGCCCAAAGAGACCCAGTACTTC.

The V call is TRBV12-3 or TRBV12-4, the J call TRBJ1-2; D not resolved. The germline V and J ends were trimmed by 6 bases and 8 bases, with 10 bases remaining between them. The CDR3 contains 11 residues. The CDR3 region has the DNA TGTGCCAGCAGGGGCCCCTCGGGCTACACCTTC. This encodes CASRGPSGYTF.

This clonotype was recorded many times. The chain employs TRBV7-3 and TRBJ2-5, with D possibly TRBD1 on 6 matching bases. The CDR3 contains 15 residues. Germline-derived CDR1 and CDR2 are SGHTA and FQGTGA. V was trimmed by 4 bases and J by 5 bases, leaving 17 bases between them. The CDR3 region is CASSSLTGHGETQYF. Written as DNA, the CDR3 is TGTGCCAGCAGCTCCTTGACAGGCCACGGGGAGACCCAGTACTTC. The whole variable domain, remainder taken from reference TRBV7-3 and TRBJ2-5, is GAGVSQTPSNKVTEKGKYVELRCDPISGHTALYWYRQSLGQGPEFLIYFQGTGAADDSGLPNDRFFAVRPEGSVSTLKIQRTERGDSAVYLCASSSLTGHGETQYFGPGTRLLVL.

This clonotype was picked up many times. The chain employs TRBV6-5 and TRBJ2-5; D may correspond to TRBD1 or TRBD2 (5 bases each). Germline V gene sequence: CDR1 MNHEY, CDR2 SVGAGI. Deletions cut 0 bases from V and 1 base from J, with 18 bases between. CDR3 length: 18 residues. The CDR3 DNA reads as TGTGCCAGCAGTTACTCGAGGGGCACAGGCCGTTTCCAAGAGACCCAGTACTTC. Translated: CASSYSRGTGRFQETQYF.